This TCR beta chain is drawn from a study of cytomegalovirus exposure and HLA in healthy donors. Comment on this clone: Its antigen is undetermined.

Regarding the study as a whole: Most of the TCR beta V segments (in an earlier analysis) were productive either about 87% or about 30% of the time.

Healthy donors of bone marrow made up the group. Primers included in the PCR were 60 Vbeta and 13 Jbeta primers. TCRdb keeps only in-frame clones here, not all; method: immunoSEQ multiplex PCR. The data hold 200,000 to 250,000 clones, with approximately 81% observed a single time. The germline gives CDR1 SGDLS, CDR2 YYNGEE. The V gene lost 2 bases and the J gene lost 2 bases, with 14 bases spanning the gap. The CDR3 totals 15 residues. Sequenced: PBMCs. The receptor was isolated from a girl aged 2-10 years in good health and CMV-seronegative. The chain uses TRBV9 and TRBJ2-7, with a tentative D call TRBD2 (6 bases). CDR3 DNA sequence: TGTGCCAGCAGCGTCTCCGGGACTGGGCCCTACGAGCAGTACTTC. As protein: CASSVSGTGPYEQYF.